The TCR beta chain described here comes from a study of cytomegalovirus exposure and HLA in healthy donors. PCR employed 60 Vbeta and 13 Jbeta primers. Generated by immunoSEQ multiplex PCR, the TCRdb table keeps only in-frame clones and is missing some. This sample has over 130,000 clones, with 79% found just once. The length of the CDR3 is 16 residues. With 0 bases removed from V and 2 bases from J, the gap between germline ends came to 11 bases. Germline CDR1 and CDR2: MNHNY and SVGAGI (reference sequence). The genes are TRBV6-6 and TRBJ1-5; D unresolved. This receptor was identified in a man aged 50 or older in good health and CMV-seropositive. Specimen: PBMCs. The CDR3: CASSYSEGSGNQPQHF. The CDR3 DNA follows: TGTGCCAGCAGTTACTCTGAGGGATCTGGCAATCAGCCCCAGCATTTT.